The 32 T cell receptor beta chains below all came from one sample that was sequenced in a study of blood T cell repertoires in COVID-19. Measured with immunoSEQ multiplex PCR; TCRdb has only the in-frame clones, and not every one. This sample has fewer than 200,000 clones, with about four fifths found just once. Sequencing input: peripheral blood. These receptors were obtained from a woman in her 70s with COVID-19, enrolled during active disease.

This clone showed up just a few times. This chain uses TRBV18 with TRBJ1-5, with 9 bases lining up with TRBD1. This CDR3 contains 15 residues. The V gene's germline CDR1 is KGHSH and CDR2 LQKENI. Trimming cost V 3 bases and J 7 bases; bases outside gene matches: 7. The CDR3 loop is CASSPGTGNPQPQHF. CDR3 bases: TGTGCCAGCTCACCTGGGACAGGGAATCCACAGCCCCAGCATTTT.

The V and J genes are TRBV27 and TRBJ2-7, with no clear D. Trimming left V 8 bases short and J 6 bases short, with 14 bases between. This CDR3 spans 12 amino acids. Germline V gene lookup returns CDR1 MNHEY and CDR2 SMNVEV (reference sequence). CDR3 in DNA: TGTGCCAGCGCCCGTACTTCGGTCGAGCAGTACTTC. Protein product: CASARTSVEQYF.

The chain has TRBV6-5 and TRBJ1-5, with 7 bases that match TRBD1. The length of the CDR3 is 14 residues. J lost 4 bases, V lost 6 bases, and 6 bases had no gene match. Germline V gene lookup returns CDR1 MNHEY and CDR2 SVGAGI. DNA of the CDR3: TGTGCCAGCAGGACATCGACAGGGAATCAGCCCCAGCATTTT. This codes for CASRTSTGNQPQHF.

This chain uses TRBV7-8 with TRBJ2-7; 10 bases align to TRBD1. The CDR3 covers 15 residues. The germline CDR1 and CDR2 sequences are SGHVS and FQNEAQ. The V segment lost 5 bases and the J segment 2 bases; nucleotides outside the gene matches: 6. DNA for the CDR3: TGTGCCAGCAGCCCCCGGGACAGGGGCACCTACGAGCAGTACTTC. Translating gives CASSPRDRGTYEQYF.

Written as DNA, the CDR3 is TGTGCCAGCAGCCGGCACAATGAGCAGTTCTTC. Protein: CASSRHNEQFF. The chain couples TRBV6-2 or TRBV6-3 to TRBJ2-1; no clear D. Germline V gene data show CDR1 as MNHEY and CDR2 as SVGEGT. The length of the CDR3 is 11 residues. V lost 6 bases, J lost 5 bases, and 5 bases lay in between.

The chain combines TRBV28 with TRBJ1-2; tentatively, D is TRBD1 (5 bases). Germline-derived CDR1 and CDR2 are MDHEN and SYDVKM. Trimming stripped 5 bases from V and 3 bases from J, with 10 bases between. The CDR3 runs to 13 residues. The CDR3, as DNA: TGTGCCAGCAGTGTGACAGTTTACTATGGCTACACCTTC. Translating it yields CASSVTVYYGYTF.

The chain has TRBV4-3 and TRBJ2-3; 10 nucleotides match TRBD2. The CDR3 totals 17 residues. The junction had 8 bases not matched to a gene; V was cut back by 0 bases and J by 5 bases. CDR1 is LGHNA and CDR2 is YSLEER in the germline V gene. In DNA form, the CDR3 reads TGCGCCAGCAGCCAAGATTCAAGCGGGAGGGCCGGAGATACGCAGTATTTT. Amino acids: CASSQDSSGRAGDTQYF.

The rearrangement links TRBV9 to TRBJ2-7; TRBD2 might be the D (5 bases). This CDR3 spans 16 amino acids. Germline V gene lookup returns CDR1 SGDLS and CDR2 YYNGEE. V was cut by 0 bases and J by 4 bases, with 17 bases left in between. The CDR3 DNA sequence: TGTGCCAGCAGCGTAGGTTCGGCCTTCGGGGTATACGAGCAGTACTTC. Translating it yields CASSVGSAFGVYEQYF.

The CDR3 DNA follows: TGTGCCAGCAGTTTAAGACAGGGATTTAAAGCTTTCTTT. Amino acids: CASSLRQGFKAFF. This rearrangement joins TRBV28 to TRBJ1-1; 7 nucleotides align to TRBD1. This CDR3 is 13 amino acids long. The junction had 6 bases not matched to a gene; V was cut back by 2 bases and J by 9 bases. Germline CDR1 MDHEN, CDR2 SYDVKM.

This chain connects TRBV5-1 to TRBJ1-2; TRBD1 matches 8 bases. From germline, CDR1 is SGHRS and CDR2 YFSETQ. V dropped 4 bases and J dropped 1; count of bases not matched to a gene: 9. This CDR3 has 16 residues. The CDR3 loop reads CASSPGFGQGNYGYTF. CDR3 DNA sequence: TGCGCCAGCAGCCCCGGCTTTGGACAGGGTAACTATGGCTACACCTTC. Full variable domain (rest looked up from reference TRBV5-1 and TRBJ1-2): KAGVTQTPRYLIKTRGQQVTLSCSPISGHRSVSWYQQTPGQGLQFLFEYFSETQRNKGNFPGRFSGRQFSNSRSEMNVSTLELGDSALYLCASSPGFGQGNYGYTFGSGTRLTVV.

This rearrangement joins TRBV18 to TRBJ2-7; possible D gene TRBD1, 7 bases. The CDR3 contains 15 residues. Germline V CDR1 and CDR2: KGHSH, LQKENI. The V gene lost 3 bases and the J gene lost 1 base, with 13 bases spanning the gap. The DNA for the CDR3 is TGTGCCAGCTCACCTGCGGCAGGGGGGTCCTACGAGCAGTACTTC. Translation gives CASSPAAGGSYEQYF.

The chain is built from TRBV15 and TRBJ2-7, with a tentative D call TRBD1 (5 bases). Germline lookup yields CDR1 LNHNV and CDR2 YYDKDF (reference sequence). The CDR3 sequence is 15 residues long. The ends were cut back, 5 bases at V and 2 bases at J, with 16 bases in the middle. The CDR3 reads CATSEAPQGTYEQYF. Here the CDR3 DNA reads TGTGCCACCAGCGAGGCGCCTCAGGGTACCTACGAGCAGTACTTC.

The chain is built from TRBV19 and TRBJ2-3, with 8 bases aligning to TRBD1. J lost 0 bases, V lost 8 bases, and 7 bases had no gene match. Germline CDR1 LNHDA, CDR2 SQIVND (reference sequence). The CDR3 has 15 amino acids. In DNA form, the CDR3 reads TGTGCCAGTGCTGACAGGGGCCATAGCACAGATACGCAGTATTTT. This gives the protein CASADRGHSTDTQYF. Full variable domain (rest looked up from reference TRBV19 and TRBJ2-3): DGGITQSPKYLFRKEGQNVTLSCEQNLNHDAMYWYRQDPGQGLRLIYYSQIVNDFQKGDIAEGYSVSREKKESFPLTVTSAQKNPTAFYLCASADRGHSTDTQYFGPGTRLTVL.

The V call is TRBV5-1, the J call TRBJ1-1; D uncertain. V was cut by 3 bases and J by 4 bases, with 10 bases left in between. Per germline, CDR1 SGHRS and CDR2 YFSETQ. CDR3 length equals 13 residues. The CDR3 DNA sequence: TGCGCCAGCAGCTCCCGAGGGTCCACTGAAGCTTTCTTT. Translated: CASSSRGSTEAFF.

This rearrangement joins TRBV5-6 to TRBJ2-3, with TRBD2 matching over 14 bases. CDR1 is SGHDT and CDR2 is YYEEEE in the germline V gene. The CDR3 contains 15 residues. J lost 5 bases, V lost 4 bases, and 3 bases had no gene match. CDR3: CASSPGLAGVDTQYF. Here the CDR3 DNA reads TGTGCCAGCAGCCCGGGACTAGCGGGAGTAGATACGCAGTATTTT.

This CDR3 reads CASSQSRLSGSPTEQYF. DNA for the CDR3: TGTGCCAGCAGCCAATCTCGGCTAAGCGGGAGTCCCACCGAGCAGTACTTC. V and J are TRBV28 and TRBJ2-7, with TRBD2 identical over 8 bases. The CDR3 sequence is 17 residues long. Looked up from germline, CDR1 is MDHEN and CDR2 is SYDVKM. After removal of 6 bases from V and 6 bases from J, the junction contained 19 bases not matched to a gene.

The CDR3 protein is CASRWGGQETQYF. CDR3 sequence (DNA): TGTGCCAGCAGGTGGGGGGGCCAAGAGACCCAGTACTTC. This chain connects TRBV6-5 to TRBJ2-5, with 7 positions matching TRBD2. V trimming: 6 bases; J trimming: 1 base; junction bases outside the gene matches: 2. The germline V gene has CDR1 MNHEY and CDR2 SVGAGI. The CDR3 consists of 13 residues.

DNA of the CDR3: TGCGCCAGCAGCTTGTCGACAGTAAATGGCTACACCTTC. Its protein product is CASSLSTVNGYTF. The chain carries TRBV5-1 and TRBJ1-2, with a possible D match to TRBD1 (5 bases). The germline gives CDR1 SGHRS, CDR2 YFSETQ. V lost 1 base and J lost 6, with 10 bases in between. This CDR3 spans 13 amino acids.

The chain employs TRBV18 and TRBJ1-1; TRBD1 matches at 8 bases. J gave up 2 bases and V 5 bases, and 7 bases lay outside the gene matches. The CDR3 runs 15 residues. Germline V gene sequence: CDR1 KGHSH, CDR2 LQKENI. The CDR3 loop reads CASSSIGTGNTEAFF. The CDR3 nucleotides read TGTGCCAGCTCATCAATAGGGACAGGAAACACTGAAGCTTTCTTT.

The chain couples TRBV6-5 to TRBJ1-1; tentative D call: TRBD1 (5 bases). Germline V gene sequence: CDR1 MNHEY, CDR2 SVGAGI. The CDR3 is 15 residues long. V lost 7 bases, J lost 3 bases, and 18 bases lay in between. Written as DNA, the CDR3 is TGTGCCAGCAACGAGGAGGGGCGGGGGGACACTGAAGCTTTCTTT. Its protein is CASNEEGRGDTEAFF.

The V call is TRBV30, the J call TRBJ2-5; TRBD1 agrees at 8 bases. CDR1 GTSNPN and CDR2 SVGIG come from the germline V gene (reference sequence). This CDR3 is 14 amino acids long. With V trimmed by 0 bases and J by 5 bases, 5 bases remained unmatched. CDR3 bases: TGTGCCTGGAGTGTTGGCAGGGGGCACGAGACCCAGTACTTC. It yields the protein CAWSVGRGHETQYF.

V usage is TRBV6-2 or TRBV6-3 and J usage is TRBJ2-7; D ambiguous. Germline CDR1 is MNHEY and CDR2 is SVGEGT. The length of the CDR3 is 13 residues. Trimming took off 2 bases at V and 3 bases at J, with 8 bases between the two ends. As DNA, the CDR3 is TGTGCCAGCAGTTACGAGGTCAACTACGAGCAGTACTTC. Protein sequence: CASSYEVNYEQYF.

The V gene is TRBV7-9, the J gene TRBJ1-2, with D perhaps TRBD1 (5 bases). V lost 1 base to trimming and J lost 7 bases, with 10 bases between them. Germline V lookup: CDR1 SEHNR, CDR2 FQNEAQ (reference sequence). This CDR3 is built from 13 residues. CDR3 nucleotide sequence: TGTGCCAGCAGCTTAGATGGGGGAGGTGGCTACACCTTC. Translated: CASSLDGGGGYTF. The entire variable domain, with the rest obtained from reference TRBV7-9 and TRBJ1-2, is as follows: DTGVSQNPRHKITKRGQNVTFRCDPISEHNRLYWYRQTLGQGPEFLTYFQNEAQLEKSRLLSDRFSAERPKGSFSTLEIQRTEQGDSAMYLCASSLDGGGGYTFGSGTRLTVV.

In this sample, this clone turned up a few times. The genes are TRBV4-1 and TRBJ2-5, with D perhaps TRBD1 (6 bases). Germline-derived CDR1 and CDR2 are MGHRA and YSYEKL. The CDR3 totals 14 residues. Trimming removed 0 bases from V and 6 bases from J, with 11 bases in between. The CDR3 loop reads CASSQDGGGKTQYF. CDR3 sequence (DNA): TGCGCCAGCAGCCAAGATGGGGGCGGAAAGACCCAGTACTTC.

The rearrangement links TRBV28 to TRBJ1-2; D remains ambiguous. This CDR3 is built from 12 residues. The germline V gene encodes CDR1 MDHEN and CDR2 SYDVKM. The V end was cut by 7 bases, the J end by 2 bases, with 8 bases between. The CDR3: CASTTANYGYTF. DNA of the CDR3: TGTGCCAGCACTACCGCGAACTATGGCTACACCTTC.

This chain connects TRBV7-2 to TRBJ2-3; a weak D match, TRBD2 (5 bases). Trimming removed 5 bases from V and 1 base from J, with 16 bases in between. The CDR3 contains 16 residues. Germline CDR1 reads SGHTA; CDR2 reads FQGNSA. CDR3 loop: CASSTRSLAGTDTQYF. In DNA, the CDR3 is TGTGCCAGCAGCACCCGAAGCCTAGCAGGCACAGATACGCAGTATTTT.

The rearrangement links TRBV28 to TRBJ1-1; tentative D call: TRBD1 (6 bases). Trimming took off 7 bases at V and 5 bases at J, with 17 bases between the two ends. This CDR3 contains 14 residues. CDR1 is MDHEN, CDR2 SYDVKM, per germline. CDR3 loop: CASTTRGGRTEAFF. CDR3 DNA sequence: TGTGCCAGCACTACTCGAGGGGGAAGGACTGAAGCTTTCTTT.

The chain is built from TRBV4-3 and TRBJ2-1; 7 nucleotides line up with TRBD2. J lost 3 bases, V lost 6 bases, and 5 bases had no gene match. The CDR3 extends over 14 amino acids. Germline lookup yields CDR1 LGHNA and CDR2 YSLEER. CDR3 region: CASSTASGYNEQFF. CDR3 DNA: TGCGCCAGCAGTACCGCTAGCGGCTACAATGAGCAGTTCTTC.

The chain joins TRBV3-1 (or the pseudogene TRBV3-2) to TRBJ2-5; 10 bases are a match to TRBD1. The CDR3 has 16 residues. V dropped 3 bases and J dropped 7; count of bases not matched to a gene: 11. Germline CDR1 is LGHDT and CDR2 is YNNKEL (reference sequence). This CDR3 reads CASSHWDRGAEGTQYF. Written as DNA, the CDR3 is TGTGCCAGCAGCCACTGGGACAGGGGTGCAGAGGGGACCCAGTACTTC.

The chain joins TRBV5-6 to TRBJ2-5; D is possibly TRBD2 (5 bases). The CDR3 consists of 13 residues. V dropped 4 bases and J dropped 5 bases, with 12 bases sitting between them. Germline V CDR1 and CDR2: SGHDT, YYEEEE. CDR3 residues: CASSRAPGETQYF. CDR3 bases: TGTGCCAGCAGCAGGGCCCCGGGGGAGACCCAGTACTTC.

V gene TRBV15 combines with J gene TRBJ2-1; a possible D gene is TRBD2 (6 bases). From germline, CDR1 is LNHNV and CDR2 YYDKDF (reference sequence). The V gene lost 0 bases and the J gene lost 0 bases, with 12 bases spanning the gap. There are 17 residues in the CDR3. For the CDR3, the DNA is TGTGCCACCAGCAGAGATCGGGCGGGGAGCTCCTACAATGAGCAGTTCTTC. It specifies CATSRDRAGSSYNEQFF.

For the CDR3, the DNA is TGTGCCAGCAGCGTCCGGGGTCCTGAAGCTTTCTTT. Encoded protein: CASSVRGPEAFF. This chain uses TRBV28 with TRBJ1-1, with D unresolved. Germline loops: CDR1 MDHEN, CDR2 SYDVKM. The CDR3 sequence is 12 residues long. V shed 6 bases and J shed 6 bases, with 11 bases lying between them.